These 25 T cell receptor beta chains were sequenced from one sample in a study of CD8 T cells in ankylosing spondylitis (dated by TCRdb to 2016 to 2017). Overall results and qualifications from the work: Blood from ankylosing spondylitis patients appeared to be characterized by a TCR beta motif composed of eight highly homologous amino acid variants.

What these receptors recognize is not known. To prepare the library, 5' RACE was applied. Sequencer: Illumina HiSeq 2500. Clones were called with MiXCR by TCRdb after fastp trimmed the public reads at Q25, and only in-frame beta chains were retained. Each record represents a unique CDR3 protein, reported with the most common genes and DNA among its rows. Present in this sample are over 700,000 distinct CDR3 sequences, around 20% of which were seen just once. The top ten clonotypes cover under 20% of the sample. The sample consisted of blood, either unsorted or a sorted T cell fraction (not recorded which). These receptors were taken from a male donor with ankylosing spondylitis.

The chain carries TRBV30 and TRBJ1-1, with a tentative D call TRBD1 (5 bases). Germline-derived CDR1 and CDR2 are GTSNPN and SVGIG (reference sequence). Trimming shortened V by 3 bases and J by 6 bases, and 8 bases separated the two germline ends. The CDR3 totals 11 residues. CDR3 sequence: CAWSRGAEAFF. DNA for the CDR3: TGTGCCTGGAGCAGAGGGGCTGAAGCTTTCTTT. Combining the CDR3 with reference TRBV30 and TRBJ1-1 gives the whole variable domain SQTIHQWPATLVQPVGSPLSLECTVEGTSNPNLYWYRQAAGRGLQLLFYSVGIGQISSEVPQNLSASRPQDRQFILSSKKLLLSDSGFYLCAWSRGAEAFFGQGTRLTVV.

This clonotype was observed many times. The genes are TRBV7-9 and TRBJ2-3; D not certain. The germline V and J ends were trimmed by 5 bases and 5 bases, with 5 bases remaining between them. CDR1 is SEHNR and CDR2 is FQNEAQ in the germline V gene (reference sequence). The CDR3 consists of 11 residues. The CDR3 DNA reads as TGTGCCAGCAGCCGTGGAGATACGCAGTATTTT. Translated: CASSRGDTQYF.

This chain links TRBV20-1 with TRBJ1-1, with 8 bases lining up with TRBD1. Trimming removed 2 bases from V and 2 bases from J; junction bases left unmatched: 4. CDR1 is DFQATT, CDR2 SNEGSKA, per germline (reference sequence). CDR3 size: 14 residues. The CDR3 loop reads CSARNRGSNTEAFF. DNA of the CDR3: TGCAGTGCTAGAAACAGGGGGAGCAACACTGAAGCTTTCTTT.

The chain employs TRBV5-1 and TRBJ1-4, with D possibly being TRBD1 (6 bases). CDR3 length: 15 residues. V shed 4 bases and J shed 0 bases, with 10 bases lying between them. Germline values: CDR1 SGHRS, CDR2 YFSETQ. Here the CDR3 reads CASSRRQATNEKLFF. DNA of the CDR3: TGCGCCAGCAGCCGTAGACAGGCAACTAATGAAAAACTGTTTTTT.

The V and J genes are TRBV29-1 and TRBJ2-7; D is uncertain. The CDR3 is made up of 14 amino acids. CDR1 SQVTM and CDR2 ANQGSEA come from the germline V gene. The germline V and J ends were trimmed by 0 bases and 2 bases, with 11 bases remaining between them. The CDR3 reads CSVEEGSNTYEQYF. CDR3 bases: TGCAGCGTTGAAGAGGGCTCCAATACCTACGAGCAGTACTTC.

The chain joins TRBV20-1 to TRBJ2-4; D is unresolved. V lost 6 bases and J lost 1, with 10 bases in between. Looked up from germline, CDR1 is DFQATT and CDR2 is SNEGSKA (reference sequence). This CDR3 comprises 13 residues. The CDR3 DNA reads as TGCAGTGCGGCAGGTGGGGCCAAAAACATTCAGTACTTC. It specifies CSAAGGAKNIQYF.

As regards this clonotype: A much larger clone differs by one base, so this may be a read error. V usage is TRBV6-1 and J usage is TRBJ1-5, with 7 bases lining up with TRBD1. This CDR3 is built from 16 residues. The ends lost 6 bases at V and 10 bases at J; junction bases unmatched: 18. Looked up from germline, CDR1 is MNHNS and CDR2 is SASEGT. CDR3 coding DNA: TGTGCCAGCAGCACTGTGACAGGGAATCAGGTCAGCCCCCAGCATTTT. It is translated as CASSTVTGNQVSPQHF.

In its sample, this clonotype was seen a few times. CDR3 in amino acids: CASSLEIRRGTDTQYF. CDR3 nucleotides: TGTGCCAGCAGCTTGGAGATCCGCCGGGGCACAGATACGCAGTATTTT. The chain couples TRBV5-4 to TRBJ2-3, with unresolved D. The length of the CDR3 is 16 residues. V dropped 0 bases and J dropped 1 base, with 12 bases sitting between them. Germline V lookup: CDR1 SGHNT, CDR2 YYREEE (reference sequence).

J is TRBJ1-2 and V is TRBV2; perhaps TRBD1 as D (5 bases). Germline V gene lookup returns CDR1 SNHLY and CDR2 FYNNEI. V was trimmed by 6 bases and J by 10 bases, leaving 18 bases between them. The CDR3 has 13 amino acids. Written as DNA, the CDR3 is TGTGCCAGCAGCACGGACATCCGCCCGTCCTACACCTTC. Its translation is CASSTDIRPSYTF. Supplemented by reference TRBV2 and TRBJ1-2, the full variable domain reads EPEVTQTPSHQVTQMGQEVILRCVPISNHLYFYWYRQILGQKVEFLVSFYNNEISEKSEIFDDQFSVERPDGSNFTLKIRSTKLEDSAMYFCASSTDIRPSYTFGSGTRLTVV.

The V and J genes are TRBV12-3 or TRBV12-4 and TRBJ1-1; 7 bases are shared with TRBD1. V lost 4 bases, J lost 0 bases, and 5 bases stayed unmatched. The CDR3 extends over 15 amino acids. CDR3 DNA: TGTGCCAGCAGTTGGACAGGAGCCCTGAACACTGAAGCTTTCTTT. It codes for CASSWTGALNTEAFF.

There are a few counts of this clonotype. This sequence joins TRBV4-3 and TRBJ2-7; D gene uncertain. The V end was cut by 0 bases, the J end by 4 bases, with 7 bases between. Germline lookup yields CDR1 LGHNA and CDR2 YSLEER. CDR3 length: 13 amino acids. CDR3 sequence reads: CASSQETGYEQYF. The CDR3 DNA reads as TGCGCCAGCAGCCAAGAAACGGGTTACGAGCAGTACTTC.

V gene TRBV9 combines with J gene TRBJ2-3; TRBD2 agrees at 8 bases. Looked up from germline, CDR1 is SGDLS and CDR2 is YYNGEE. The CDR3 spans 16 residues. With V trimmed by 4 bases and J by 0 bases, 7 bases remained unmatched. The CDR3 loop is CASSKRLATSTDTQYF. The CDR3 DNA reads TGTGCCAGCAGCAAGCGACTAGCGACTAGCACAGATACGCAGTATTTT. The whole variable domain, remainder taken from reference TRBV9 and TRBJ2-3, is DSGVTQTPKHLITATGQRVTLRCSPRSGDLSVYWYQQSLDQGLQFLIQYYNGEERAKGNILERFSAQQFPDLHSELNLSSLELGDSALYFCASSKRLATSTDTQYFGPGTRLTVL.

There are a few counts of this clonotype. V usage is TRBV20-1 and J usage is TRBJ1-6; D not certain. The germline V gene has CDR1 DFQATT and CDR2 SNEGSKA (reference sequence). There are 13 residues in the CDR3. V gave up 0 bases and J gave up 10 bases, with 10 bases separating them. The CDR3 sequence is CSARDSAGSPLHF. The DNA for the CDR3 is TGCAGTGCTAGAGATTCGGCCGGATCACCCCTCCACTTT.

A few counts support this clonotype. The chain links TRBV5-1 to TRBJ1-6; a possible D gene is TRBD1 (5 bases). The CDR3 totals 15 residues. Trimming pared 0 bases from V and 7 bases from J, leaving 11 bases between. Germline values: CDR1 SGHRS, CDR2 YFSETQ. This CDR3 reads CASSLVWGNNSPLHF. CDR3 DNA sequence: TGCGCCAGCAGCTTGGTGTGGGGGAACAATTCACCCCTCCACTTT.

The V call is TRBV20-1, the J call TRBJ2-2; 8 nucleotides align to TRBD1. Per the germline V gene, CDR1 is DFQATT and CDR2 is SNEGSKA (reference sequence). V trimming: 6 bases; J trimming: 3 bases; junction bases outside the gene matches: 9. The CDR3 is 15 residues long. The CDR3 protein is CSARETGEDTGELFF. CDR3 DNA: TGCAGTGCGCGAGAGACAGGGGAAGACACCGGGGAGCTGTTTTTT.

The J gene is TRBJ2-7, the V gene TRBV11-2; 9 bases agree with TRBD2. From germline, CDR1 is SGHAT and CDR2 FQNNGV. This CDR3 spans 15 amino acids. J was trimmed by 0 bases and V by 5 bases; bases with no gene match: 5. CDR3 region: CASSLLAGFSYEQYF. CDR3 nucleotides: TGTGCCAGCAGCCTCCTAGCGGGATTCTCCTACGAGCAGTACTTC.

This chain links TRBV29-1 with TRBJ2-1; 7 bases align to TRBD1. Per the germline V gene, CDR1 is SQVTM and CDR2 is ANQGSEA. The CDR3 length is 13 residues. V was pared by 8 bases and J by 0 bases, with 4 bases of the junction left unmatched. The CDR3 spells CSLTGSSYNEQFF. The CDR3 DNA reads TGCAGCTTGACAGGGAGCTCCTACAATGAGCAGTTCTTC.

The chain combines TRBV4-2 with TRBJ2-7; no clear D gene. Trimming cost V 0 bases and J 4 bases, with 10 bases left between them. Germline CDR1 is LGHNA and CDR2 is YNFKEQ. The CDR3 has 14 residues. CDR3 sequence (DNA): TGTGCCAGCAGCCAAGACCTGCTAATTTACGAGCAGTACTTC. Its translation is CASSQDLLIYEQYF.

This clonotype was recorded at least ten times. The rearrangement joins TRBV5-1 to TRBJ1-4, with TRBD1 matching over 9 bases. There are 15 residues in the CDR3. The V and J ends lost 6 bases and 6 bases, in that order; junction bases with no gene match: 9. The germline V gene encodes CDR1 SGHRS and CDR2 YFSETQ. The chain's CDR3 is CASTPSTGGDEKLFF. The CDR3 bases are TGCGCCAGCACGCCCTCAACAGGGGGCGATGAAAAACTGTTTTTT.

The V gene is TRBV12-3 or TRBV12-4, the J gene TRBJ1-3, with D perhaps TRBD1 (5 bases). CDR3 size: 16 residues. Trimming pared 5 bases from V and 5 bases from J, leaving 19 bases between. The CDR3, as DNA: TGTGCCAGCAGTGCCCAGGGTCGCGGGGATAGAAACACCATATATTTT. Translated: CASSAQGRGDRNTIYF.

A few counts support this clonotype. The rearrangement joins TRBV27 to TRBJ2-7, with D perhaps TRBD1 or TRBD2 (6 bases each). Germline CDR1 and CDR2: MNHEY and SMNVEV (reference sequence). The CDR3 runs to 14 residues. The germline V and J ends were trimmed by 4 bases and 6 bases, with 16 bases remaining between them. The chain's CDR3 is CASSSGGAFSEQYF. The DNA of the CDR3 is TGTGCCAGCAGTTCCGGGGGCGCGTTTAGCGAGCAGTACTTC.

CDR3 residues: CASSQGEYNEQFF. DNA for the CDR3: TGCGCCAGCAGCCAAGGAGAATACAATGAGCAGTTCTTC. The chain uses TRBV4-1 and TRBJ2-1; D call uncertain. Germline CDR1 and CDR2: MGHRA and YSYEKL. The CDR3 totals 13 residues. Trimming pared 1 base from V and 4 bases from J, leaving 5 bases between.

This clonotype was detected only a few times. The V gene is TRBV7-8, the J gene TRBJ1-1, with D possibly TRBD1 on 6 matching bases. Germline V lookup: CDR1 SGHVS, CDR2 FQNEAQ. The CDR3 sequence is 15 residues long. Trimming took 4 bases from V and 4 from J, leaving 16 bases between them. DNA of the CDR3: TGTGCCAGCAGCTCAGACACAGGGCGGAGCACTGAAGCTTTCTTT. This codes for CASSSDTGRSTEAFF. The whole variable domain, filled in from reference TRBV7-8 and TRBJ1-1, reads GAGVSQSPRYKVAKRGQDVALRCDPISGHVSLFWYQQALGQGPEFLTYFQNEAQLDKSGLPSDRFFAERPEGSVSTLKIQRTQQEDSAVYLCASSSDTGRSTEAFFGQGTRLTVV.

V usage is TRBV12-3 or TRBV12-4 and J usage is TRBJ2-7; no clear D gene. The CDR3 is 15 amino acids. The V end lost 3 bases, the J end lost 2 bases, and 14 bases lay between the germline ends. CDR3 in DNA: TGTGCCAGCAGTTTGGTGGCAGGACCCCCCTACGAGCAGTACTTC. Protein: CASSLVAGPPYEQYF.

This clonotype was recorded at least ten times. V is TRBV28 and J is TRBJ1-5; no clear D. CDR1 and CDR2 from the germline V gene are MDHEN and SYDVKM. V was pared by 2 bases and J by 1 base, with 6 bases between. The CDR3 covers 14 residues. DNA for the CDR3: TGTGCCAGCAGTTTAGGGTGGAGCAATCAGCCCCAGCATTTT. Translating it yields CASSLGWSNQPQHF. The variable domain in full, with the rest retrieved from reference TRBV28 and TRBJ1-5, is DVKVTQSSRYLVKRTGEKVFLECVQDMDHENMFWYRQDPGLGLRLIYFSYDVKMKEKGDIPEGYSVSREKKERFSLILESASTNQTSMYLCASSLGWSNQPQHFGDGTRLSIL.